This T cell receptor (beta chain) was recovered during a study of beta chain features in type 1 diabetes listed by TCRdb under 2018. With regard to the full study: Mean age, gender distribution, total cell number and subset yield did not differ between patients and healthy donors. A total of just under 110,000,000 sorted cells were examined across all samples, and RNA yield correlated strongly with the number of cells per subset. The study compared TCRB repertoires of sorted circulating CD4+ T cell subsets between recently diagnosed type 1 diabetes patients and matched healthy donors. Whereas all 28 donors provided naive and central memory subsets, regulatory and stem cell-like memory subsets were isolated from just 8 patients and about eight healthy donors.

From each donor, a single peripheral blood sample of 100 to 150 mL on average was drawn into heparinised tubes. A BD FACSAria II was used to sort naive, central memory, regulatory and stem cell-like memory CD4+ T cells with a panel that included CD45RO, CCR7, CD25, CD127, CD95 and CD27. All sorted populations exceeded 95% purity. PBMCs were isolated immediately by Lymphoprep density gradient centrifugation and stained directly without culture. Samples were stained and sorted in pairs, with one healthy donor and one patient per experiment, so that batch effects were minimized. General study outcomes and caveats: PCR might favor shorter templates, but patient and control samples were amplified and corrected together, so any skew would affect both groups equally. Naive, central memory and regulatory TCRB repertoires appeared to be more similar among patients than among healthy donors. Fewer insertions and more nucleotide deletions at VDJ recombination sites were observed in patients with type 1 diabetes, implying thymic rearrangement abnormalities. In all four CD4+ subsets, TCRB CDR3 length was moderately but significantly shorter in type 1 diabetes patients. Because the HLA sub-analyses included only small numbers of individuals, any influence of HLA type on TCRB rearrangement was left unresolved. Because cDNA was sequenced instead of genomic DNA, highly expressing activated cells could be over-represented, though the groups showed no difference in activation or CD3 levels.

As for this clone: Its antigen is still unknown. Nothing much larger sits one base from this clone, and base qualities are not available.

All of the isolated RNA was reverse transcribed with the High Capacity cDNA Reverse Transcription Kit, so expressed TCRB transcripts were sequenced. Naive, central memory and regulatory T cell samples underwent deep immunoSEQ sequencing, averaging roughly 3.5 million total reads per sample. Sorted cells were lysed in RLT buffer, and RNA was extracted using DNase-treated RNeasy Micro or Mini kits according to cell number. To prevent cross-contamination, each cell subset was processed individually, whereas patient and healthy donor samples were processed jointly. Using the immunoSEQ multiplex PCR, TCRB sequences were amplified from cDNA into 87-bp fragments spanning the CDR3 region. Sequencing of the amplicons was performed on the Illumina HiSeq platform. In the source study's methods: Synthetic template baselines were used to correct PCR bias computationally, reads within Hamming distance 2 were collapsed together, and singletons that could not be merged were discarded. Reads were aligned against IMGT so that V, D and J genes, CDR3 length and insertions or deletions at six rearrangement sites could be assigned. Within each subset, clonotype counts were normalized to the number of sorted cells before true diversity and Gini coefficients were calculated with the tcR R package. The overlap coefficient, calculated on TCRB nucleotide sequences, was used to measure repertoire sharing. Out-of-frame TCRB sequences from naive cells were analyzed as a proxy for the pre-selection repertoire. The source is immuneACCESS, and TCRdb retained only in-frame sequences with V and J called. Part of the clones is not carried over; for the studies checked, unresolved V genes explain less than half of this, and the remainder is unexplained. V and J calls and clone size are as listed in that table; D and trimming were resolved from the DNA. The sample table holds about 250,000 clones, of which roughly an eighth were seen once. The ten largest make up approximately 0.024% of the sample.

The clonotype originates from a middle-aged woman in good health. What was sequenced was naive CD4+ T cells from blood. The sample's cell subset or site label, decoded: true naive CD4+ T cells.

The DNA reads TGTGCCAGCAGCCCAGTGGAGACCCAGTACTTC. Its protein reads: CASSPVETQYF. Rearrangement joined TRBV9 to TRBJ2-5; the D segment cannot be called with confidence. Reading the germline V gene gives CDR1 SGDLS and CDR2 YYNGEE. Including the terminal cysteine and phenylalanine, the CDR3 comprises 11 residues. Just the 33-base CDR3 DNA is kept, in frame starting at base 1. Trimming takes 4 bases from V and 5 bases from J, and the germline ends sit 6 bases apart. With the rest looked up from the reference TRBV9 and TRBJ2-5 genes rather than sequenced, the full variable domain is DSGVTQTPKHLITATGQRVTLRCSPRSGDLSVYWYQQSLDQGLQFLIQYYNGEERAKGNILERFSAQQFPDLHSELNLSSLELGDSALYFCASSPVETQYFGPGTRLLVL.